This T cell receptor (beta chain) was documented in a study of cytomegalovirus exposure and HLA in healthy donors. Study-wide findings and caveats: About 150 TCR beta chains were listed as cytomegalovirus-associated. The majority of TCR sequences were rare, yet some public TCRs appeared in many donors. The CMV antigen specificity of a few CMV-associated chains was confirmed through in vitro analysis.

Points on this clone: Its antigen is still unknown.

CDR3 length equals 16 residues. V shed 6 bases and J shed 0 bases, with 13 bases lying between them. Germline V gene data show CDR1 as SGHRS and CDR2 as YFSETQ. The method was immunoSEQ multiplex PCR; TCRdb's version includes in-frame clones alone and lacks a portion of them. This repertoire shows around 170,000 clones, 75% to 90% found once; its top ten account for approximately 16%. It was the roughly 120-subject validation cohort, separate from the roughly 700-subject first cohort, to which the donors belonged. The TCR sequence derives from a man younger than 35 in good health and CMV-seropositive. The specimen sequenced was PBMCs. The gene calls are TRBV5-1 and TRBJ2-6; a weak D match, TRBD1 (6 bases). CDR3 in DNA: TGCGCCAGCAAAGTACGAGGGGGCTCTGGGGCCAACGTCCTGACTTTC. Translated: CASKVRGGSGANVLTF.